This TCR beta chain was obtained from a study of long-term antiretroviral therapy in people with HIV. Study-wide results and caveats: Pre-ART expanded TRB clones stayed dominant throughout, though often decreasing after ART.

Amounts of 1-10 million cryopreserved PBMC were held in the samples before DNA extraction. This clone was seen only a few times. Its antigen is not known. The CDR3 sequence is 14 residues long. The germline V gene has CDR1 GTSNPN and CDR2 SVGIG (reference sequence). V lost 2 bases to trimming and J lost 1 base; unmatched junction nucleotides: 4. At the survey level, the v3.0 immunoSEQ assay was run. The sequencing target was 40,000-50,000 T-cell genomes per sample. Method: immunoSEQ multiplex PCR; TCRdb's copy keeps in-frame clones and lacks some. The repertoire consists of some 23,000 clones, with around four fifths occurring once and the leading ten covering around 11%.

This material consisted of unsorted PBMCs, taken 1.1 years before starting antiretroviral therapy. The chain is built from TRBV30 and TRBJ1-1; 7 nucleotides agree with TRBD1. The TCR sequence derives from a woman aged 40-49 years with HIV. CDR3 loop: CAWSYRDRNTEAFF. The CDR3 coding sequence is TGTGCCTGGAGTTATAGGGACAGGAACACTGAAGCTTTCTTT. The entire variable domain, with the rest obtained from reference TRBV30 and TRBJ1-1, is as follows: SQTIHQWPATLVQPVGSPLSLECTVEGTSNPNLYWYRQAAGRGLQLLFYSVGIGQISSEVPQNLSASRPQDRQFILSSKKLLLSDSGFYLCAWSYRDRNTEAFFGQGTRLTVV.